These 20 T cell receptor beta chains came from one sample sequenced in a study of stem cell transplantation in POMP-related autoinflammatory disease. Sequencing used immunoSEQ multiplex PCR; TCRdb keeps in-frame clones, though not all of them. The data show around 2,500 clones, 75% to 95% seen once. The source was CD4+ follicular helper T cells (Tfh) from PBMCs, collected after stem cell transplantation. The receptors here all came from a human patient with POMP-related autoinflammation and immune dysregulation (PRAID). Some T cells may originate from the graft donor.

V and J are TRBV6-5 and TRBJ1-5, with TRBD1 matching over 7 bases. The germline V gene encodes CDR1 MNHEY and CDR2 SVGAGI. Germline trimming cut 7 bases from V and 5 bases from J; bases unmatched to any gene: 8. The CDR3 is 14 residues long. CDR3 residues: CASTLDRAYQPQHF. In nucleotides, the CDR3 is TGTGCCAGCACCTTAGACAGGGCCTATCAGCCCCAGCATTTT.

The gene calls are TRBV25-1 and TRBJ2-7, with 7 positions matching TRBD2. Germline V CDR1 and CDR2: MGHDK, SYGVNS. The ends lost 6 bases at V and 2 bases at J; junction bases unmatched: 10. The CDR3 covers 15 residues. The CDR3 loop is CASSLMGGGTYEQYF. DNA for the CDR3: TGTGCCAGCAGCTTAATGGGGGGGGGAACCTACGAGCAGTACTTC.

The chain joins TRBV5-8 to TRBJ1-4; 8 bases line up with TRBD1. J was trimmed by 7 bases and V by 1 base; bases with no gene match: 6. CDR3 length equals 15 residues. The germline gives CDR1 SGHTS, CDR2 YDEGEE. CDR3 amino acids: CASSLYRGSAEKLFF. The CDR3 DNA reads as TGTGCCAGCAGCTTGTACAGGGGGAGCGCTGAAAAACTGTTTTTT.

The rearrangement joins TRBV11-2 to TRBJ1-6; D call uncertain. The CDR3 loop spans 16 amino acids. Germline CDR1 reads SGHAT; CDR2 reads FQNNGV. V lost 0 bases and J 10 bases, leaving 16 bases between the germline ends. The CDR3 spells CASSLDGKGWGSPLHF. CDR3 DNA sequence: TGTGCCAGCAGCTTAGATGGAAAAGGGTGGGGATCACCCCTCCACTTT.

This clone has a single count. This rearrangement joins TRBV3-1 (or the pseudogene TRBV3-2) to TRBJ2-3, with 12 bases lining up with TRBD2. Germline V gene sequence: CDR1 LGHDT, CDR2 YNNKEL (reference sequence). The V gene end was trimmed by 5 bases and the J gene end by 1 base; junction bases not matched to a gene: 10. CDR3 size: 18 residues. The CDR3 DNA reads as TGTGCCAGCAGCTCTACCTCAAGACTAGCGGGAGGCACAGATACGCAGTATTTT. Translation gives CASSSTSRLAGGTDTQYF.

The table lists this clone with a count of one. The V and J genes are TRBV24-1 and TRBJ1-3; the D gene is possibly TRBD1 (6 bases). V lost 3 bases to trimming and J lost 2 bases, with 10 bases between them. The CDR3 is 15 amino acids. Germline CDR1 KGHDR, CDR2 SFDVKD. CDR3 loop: CATSDGRGAGNTIYF. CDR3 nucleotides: TGTGCCACCAGTGATGGAAGGGGGGCTGGAAACACCATATATTTT.

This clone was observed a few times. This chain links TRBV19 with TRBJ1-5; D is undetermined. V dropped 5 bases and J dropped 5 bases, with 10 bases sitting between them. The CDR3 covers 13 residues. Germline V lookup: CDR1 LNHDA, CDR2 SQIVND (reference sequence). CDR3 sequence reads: CASSSTTDQPQHF. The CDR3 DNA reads TGTGCCAGTAGTTCCACAACGGATCAGCCCCAGCATTTT.

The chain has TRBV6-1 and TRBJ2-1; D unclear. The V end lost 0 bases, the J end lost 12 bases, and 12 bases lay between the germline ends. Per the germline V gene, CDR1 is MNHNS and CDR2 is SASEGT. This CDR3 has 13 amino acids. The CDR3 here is CASSEAVTFGQFF. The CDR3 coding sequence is TGTGCCAGCAGTGAAGCGGTTACTTTTGGGCAGTTCTTC.

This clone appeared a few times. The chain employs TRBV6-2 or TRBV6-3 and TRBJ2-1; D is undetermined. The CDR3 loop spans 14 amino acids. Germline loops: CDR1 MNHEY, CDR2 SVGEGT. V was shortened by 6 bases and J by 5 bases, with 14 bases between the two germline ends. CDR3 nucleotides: TGTGCCAGCAGCCCCCCCCACCAACACAATGAGCAGTTCTTC. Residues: CASSPPHQHNEQFF.

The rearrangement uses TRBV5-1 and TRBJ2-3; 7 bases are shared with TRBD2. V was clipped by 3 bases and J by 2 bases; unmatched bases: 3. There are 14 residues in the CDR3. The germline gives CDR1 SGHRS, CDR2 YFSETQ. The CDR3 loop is CASSWGTITDTQYF. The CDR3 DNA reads TGCGCCAGCAGCTGGGGGACTATCACAGATACGCAGTATTTT. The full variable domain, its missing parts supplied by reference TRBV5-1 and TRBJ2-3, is KAGVTQTPRYLIKTRGQQVTLSCSPISGHRSVSWYQQTPGQGLQFLFEYFSETQRNKGNFPGRFSGRQFSNSRSEMNVSTLELGDSALYLCASSWGTITDTQYFGPGTRLTVL.

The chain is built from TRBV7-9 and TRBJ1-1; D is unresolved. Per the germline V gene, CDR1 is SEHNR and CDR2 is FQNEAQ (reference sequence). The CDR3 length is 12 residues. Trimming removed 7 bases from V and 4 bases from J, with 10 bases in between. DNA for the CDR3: TGTGCCAGCAACCCTCTGGGCACTGAAGCTTTCTTT. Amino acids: CASNPLGTEAFF.

The CDR3 DNA reads as TGTGCCATCAGTGGAAGCCTGACAGGGCCAGAAGAAGCTTTCTTT. Translating gives CAISGSLTGPEEAFF. The chain employs TRBV10-3 and TRBJ1-1, with TRBD1 identical over 7 bases. Per the germline V gene, CDR1 is ENHRY and CDR2 is SYGVKD. V lost 4 bases and J lost 8; bases outside the gene matches: 13. The CDR3 contains 15 residues.

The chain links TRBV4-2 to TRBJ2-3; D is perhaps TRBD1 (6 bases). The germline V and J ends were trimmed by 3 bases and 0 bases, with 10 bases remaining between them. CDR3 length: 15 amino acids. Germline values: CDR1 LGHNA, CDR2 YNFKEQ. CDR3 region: CASSHRQESTDTQYF. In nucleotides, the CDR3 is TGTGCCAGCAGCCACCGACAGGAGAGCACAGATACGCAGTATTTT.

For the CDR3, the DNA is TGCAGCGTTGAATTATCGAGTTTTGGGGCGGAAGAGACCCAGTACTTC. It is translated as CSVELSSFGAEETQYF. The chain joins TRBV29-1 to TRBJ2-5, with D perhaps matching TRBD1 (5 bases). Germline CDR1 SQVTM, CDR2 ANQGSEA. The CDR3 length is 16 residues. The ends were cut back, 2 bases at V and 3 bases at J, with 19 bases in the middle.

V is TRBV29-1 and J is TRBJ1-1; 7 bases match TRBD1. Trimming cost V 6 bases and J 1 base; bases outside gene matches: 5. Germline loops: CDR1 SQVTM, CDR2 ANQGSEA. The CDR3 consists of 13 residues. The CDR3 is CSVGRQGNTEAFF. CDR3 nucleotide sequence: TGCAGCGTCGGAAGACAGGGGAACACTGAAGCTTTCTTT.

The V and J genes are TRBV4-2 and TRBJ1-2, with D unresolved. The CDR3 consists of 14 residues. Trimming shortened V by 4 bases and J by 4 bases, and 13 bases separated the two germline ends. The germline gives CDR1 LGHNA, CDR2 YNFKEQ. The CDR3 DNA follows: TGTGCCAGCAGCCCAGAAGCGCCTTTCTATGGCTACACCTTC. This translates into CASSPEAPFYGYTF.

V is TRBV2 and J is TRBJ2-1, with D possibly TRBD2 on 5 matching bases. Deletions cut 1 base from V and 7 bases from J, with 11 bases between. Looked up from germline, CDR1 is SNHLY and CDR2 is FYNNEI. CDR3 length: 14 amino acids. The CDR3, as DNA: TGTGCCAGCAGTGAAGGTGCTAGCATTAATGAGCAGTTCTTC. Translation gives CASSEGASINEQFF.

The CDR3 region has the DNA TGTGCCATCAGCTCTAGCGGGAGTTCCTACGAGCAGTACTTC. This encodes CAISSSGSSYEQYF. The J gene is TRBJ2-7, the V gene TRBV10-3; 10 bases line up with TRBD2. Trimming cost V 6 bases and J 1 base; bases outside gene matches: 3. CDR1 is ENHRY and CDR2 is SYGVKD in the germline V gene. This CDR3 is 14 amino acids long.

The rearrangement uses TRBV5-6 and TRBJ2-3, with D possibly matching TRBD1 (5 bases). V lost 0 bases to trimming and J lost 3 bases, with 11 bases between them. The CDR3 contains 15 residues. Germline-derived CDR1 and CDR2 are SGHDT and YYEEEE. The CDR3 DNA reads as TGTGCCAGCAGCTTGGCCCCCAGGGTTACAGATACGCAGTATTTT. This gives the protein CASSLAPRVTDTQYF.

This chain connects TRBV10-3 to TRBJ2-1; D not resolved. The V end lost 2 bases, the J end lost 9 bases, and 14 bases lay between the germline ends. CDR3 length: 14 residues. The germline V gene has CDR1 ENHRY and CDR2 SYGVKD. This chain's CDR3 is CAISEATGTTEQFF. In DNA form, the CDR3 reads TGTGCCATCAGTGAGGCGACTGGTACAACTGAGCAGTTCTTC.